This TCR beta chain was found in a study of shared clonotypes between healthy human individuals. This CDR3 is 15 amino acids long. Looked up from germline, CDR1 is LNHDA and CDR2 is SQIVND (reference sequence). V dropped 6 bases and J dropped 3 bases, with 17 bases sitting between them. Sequenced by immunoSEQ multiplex PCR; TCRdb stores in-frame clones only, minus some. The table has 2.5 million or so clones, 85% to 95% seen once. The chain employs TRBV19 and TRBJ2-5; D is tentatively TRBD1 or TRBD2 (5 bases each). The specimen sequenced was naive CD4+ T cells sorted from blood. The sample's subset: CD45RA+ positively selected. The TCR comes from a man aged 18 to 29 in good health. The CDR3, as DNA: TGTGCCAGTAGGGAACAGGCCCTGACTAAAGAGACCCAGTACTTC. This sequence encodes CASREQALTKETQYF.